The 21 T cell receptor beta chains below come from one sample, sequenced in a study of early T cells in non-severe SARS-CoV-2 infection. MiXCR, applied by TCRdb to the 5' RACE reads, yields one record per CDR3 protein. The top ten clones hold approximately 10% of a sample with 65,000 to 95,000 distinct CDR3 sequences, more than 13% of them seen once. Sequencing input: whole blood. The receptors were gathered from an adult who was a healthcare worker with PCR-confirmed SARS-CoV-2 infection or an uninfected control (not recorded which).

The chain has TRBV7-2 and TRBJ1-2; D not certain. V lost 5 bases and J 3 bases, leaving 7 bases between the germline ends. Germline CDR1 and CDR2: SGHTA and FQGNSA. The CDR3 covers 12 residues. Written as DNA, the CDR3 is TGTGCCAGCAGCGAGATTGACTATGGCTACACCTTC. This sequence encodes CASSEIDYGYTF.

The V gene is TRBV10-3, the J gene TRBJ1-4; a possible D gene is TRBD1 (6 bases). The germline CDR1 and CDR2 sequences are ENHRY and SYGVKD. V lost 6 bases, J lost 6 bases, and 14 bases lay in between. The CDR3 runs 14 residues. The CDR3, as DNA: TGTGCCATCAGGCGGGGGGCGGAAGATGAAAAACTGTTTTTT. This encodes CAIRRGAEDEKLFF.

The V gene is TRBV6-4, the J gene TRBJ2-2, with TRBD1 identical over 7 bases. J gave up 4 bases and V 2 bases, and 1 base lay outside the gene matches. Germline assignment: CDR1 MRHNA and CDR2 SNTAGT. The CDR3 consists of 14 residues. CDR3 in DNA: TGTGCCAGCAGTGACGGGACAGCCACCGGGGAGCTGTTTTTT. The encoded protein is CASSDGTATGELFF.

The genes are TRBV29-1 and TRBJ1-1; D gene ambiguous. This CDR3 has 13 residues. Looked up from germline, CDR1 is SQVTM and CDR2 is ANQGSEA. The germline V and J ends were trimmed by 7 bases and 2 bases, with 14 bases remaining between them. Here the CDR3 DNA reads TGCAGCGCCGAAGAGCCTCGTAACACTGAAGCTTTCTTT. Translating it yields CSAEEPRNTEAFF.

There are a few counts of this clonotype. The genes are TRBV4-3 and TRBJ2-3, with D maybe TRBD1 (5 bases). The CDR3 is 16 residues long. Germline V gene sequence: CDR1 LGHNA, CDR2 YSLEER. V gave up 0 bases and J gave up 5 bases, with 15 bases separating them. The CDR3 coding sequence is TGCGCCAGCAGCCAAGATTCTAGGGGCCAAATAGATACGCAGTATTTT. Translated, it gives CASSQDSRGQIDTQYF.

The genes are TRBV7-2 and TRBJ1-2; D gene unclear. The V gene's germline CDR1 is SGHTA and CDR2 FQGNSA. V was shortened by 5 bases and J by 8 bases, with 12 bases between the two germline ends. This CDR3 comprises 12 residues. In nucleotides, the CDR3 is TGTGCCAGCAGCGTAAACCGCAGAGGCTACACCTTC. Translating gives CASSVNRRGYTF. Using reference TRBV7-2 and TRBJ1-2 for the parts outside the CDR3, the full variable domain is GAGVSQSPSNKVTEKGKDVELRCDPISGHTALYWYRQSLGQGLEFLIYFQGNSAPDKSGLPSDRFSAERTGGSVSTLTIQRTQQEDSAVYLCASSVNRRGYTFGSGTRLTVV.

CDR3 coding DNA: TGTGCCAGTAGTCCCCGGACAGTCCTACTCAACTATGGCTACACCTTC. As protein: CASSPRTVLLNYGYTF. This sequence joins TRBV19 and TRBJ1-2; possible D gene TRBD1, 6 bases. The germline V gene encodes CDR1 LNHDA and CDR2 SQIVND (reference sequence). The CDR3 covers 16 residues. Trimming removed 5 bases at V and 2 bases at J, with 18 bases between.

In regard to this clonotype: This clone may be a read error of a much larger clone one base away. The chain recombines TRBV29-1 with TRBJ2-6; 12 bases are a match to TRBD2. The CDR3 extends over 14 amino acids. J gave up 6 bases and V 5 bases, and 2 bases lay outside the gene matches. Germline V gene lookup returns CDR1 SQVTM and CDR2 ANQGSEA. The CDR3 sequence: CSVRLAGEANVLTF. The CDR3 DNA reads TGCAGCGTTCGACTAGCGGGAGAGGCCAACGTCCTGACTTTC.

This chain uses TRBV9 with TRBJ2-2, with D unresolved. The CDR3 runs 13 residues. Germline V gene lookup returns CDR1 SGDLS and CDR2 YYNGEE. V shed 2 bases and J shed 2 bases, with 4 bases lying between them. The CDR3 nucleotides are TGTGCCAGCAGCGTCCGTAACACCGGGGAGCTGTTTTTT. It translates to CASSVRNTGELFF.

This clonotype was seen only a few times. The CDR3 coding sequence is TGTGCCAGCAGCTTGAGCAGCCCCGGGCGAGAGACCCAGTACTTC. This codes for CASSLSSPGRETQYF. The chain uses TRBV11-2 and TRBJ2-5; D unclear. Trimming removed 3 bases at V and 4 bases at J, with 15 bases between. Germline lookup yields CDR1 SGHAT and CDR2 FQNNGV. CDR3 length equals 15 residues.

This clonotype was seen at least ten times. CDR3 coding DNA: TGTGCCAGCAGCCCGAAAGTAAACCGGGACGTGTCTGGAAACACCATATATTTT. This translates into CASSPKVNRDVSGNTIYF. The chain is built from TRBV11-2 and TRBJ1-3; D is perhaps TRBD1 (5 bases). With 5 bases removed from V and 1 base from J, the gap between germline ends came to 21 bases. CDR1 and CDR2 from the germline V gene are SGHAT and FQNNGV. CDR3 length: 18 amino acids.

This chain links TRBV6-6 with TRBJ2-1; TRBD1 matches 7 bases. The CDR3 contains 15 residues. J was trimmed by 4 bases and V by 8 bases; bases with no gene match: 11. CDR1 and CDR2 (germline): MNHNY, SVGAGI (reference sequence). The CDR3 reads CASRKRQGSYNEQFF. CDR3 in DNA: TGTGCCAGCCGCAAACGACAGGGTTCATACAATGAGCAGTTCTTC.

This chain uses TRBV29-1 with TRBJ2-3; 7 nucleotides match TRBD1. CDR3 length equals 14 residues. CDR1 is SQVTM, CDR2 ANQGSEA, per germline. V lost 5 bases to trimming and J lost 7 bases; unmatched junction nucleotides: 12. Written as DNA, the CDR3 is TGCAGCGTTCTTAGGACAGGTGCAGAAAATACGCAGTATTTT. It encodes CSVLRTGAENTQYF.

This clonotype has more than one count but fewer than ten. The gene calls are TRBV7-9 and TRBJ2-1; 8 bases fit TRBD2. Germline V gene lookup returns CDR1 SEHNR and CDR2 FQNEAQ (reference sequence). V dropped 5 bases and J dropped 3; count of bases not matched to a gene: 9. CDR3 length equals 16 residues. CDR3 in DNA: TGTGCCAGCAGCCTTGGCGGACTAGCCTACTACAATGAGCAGTTCTTC. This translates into CASSLGGLAYYNEQFF.

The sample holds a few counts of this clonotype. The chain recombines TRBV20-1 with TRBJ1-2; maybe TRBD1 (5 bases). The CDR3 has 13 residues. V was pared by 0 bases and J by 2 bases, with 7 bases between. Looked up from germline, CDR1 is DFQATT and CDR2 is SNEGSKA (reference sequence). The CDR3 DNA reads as TGCAGTGCTAGAGAAGCAGGGAACTATGGCTACACCTTC. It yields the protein CSAREAGNYGYTF.

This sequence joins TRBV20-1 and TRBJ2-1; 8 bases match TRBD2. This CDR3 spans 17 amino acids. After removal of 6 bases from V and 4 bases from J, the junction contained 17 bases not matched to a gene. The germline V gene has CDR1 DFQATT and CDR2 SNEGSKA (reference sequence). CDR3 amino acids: CSAYPVLAGGRYNEQFF. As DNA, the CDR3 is TGCAGTGCCTACCCGGTCCTCGCGGGGGGCAGGTACAATGAGCAGTTCTTC.

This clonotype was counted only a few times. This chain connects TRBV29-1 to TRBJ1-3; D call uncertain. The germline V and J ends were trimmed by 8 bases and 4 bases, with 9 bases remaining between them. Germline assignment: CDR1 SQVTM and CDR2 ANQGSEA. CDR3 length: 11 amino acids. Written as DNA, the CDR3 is TGCAGCATGCTGATCGGAAACACCATATATTTT. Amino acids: CSMLIGNTIYF.

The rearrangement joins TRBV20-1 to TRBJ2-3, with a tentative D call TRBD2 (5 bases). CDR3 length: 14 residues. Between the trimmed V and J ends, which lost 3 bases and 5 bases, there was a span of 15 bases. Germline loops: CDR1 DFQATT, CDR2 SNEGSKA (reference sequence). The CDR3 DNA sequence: TGCAGTGCTAGGAGGACGGCGGGCAGAGATACGCAGTATTTT. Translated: CSARRTAGRDTQYF.

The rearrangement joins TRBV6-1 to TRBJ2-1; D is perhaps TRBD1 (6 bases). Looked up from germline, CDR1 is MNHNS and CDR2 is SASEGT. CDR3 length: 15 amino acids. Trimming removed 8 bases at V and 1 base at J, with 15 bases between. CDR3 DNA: TGTGCCAGCGGGCAGACAGGATTTTCCTACAATGAGCAGTTCTTC. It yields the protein CASGQTGFSYNEQFF.

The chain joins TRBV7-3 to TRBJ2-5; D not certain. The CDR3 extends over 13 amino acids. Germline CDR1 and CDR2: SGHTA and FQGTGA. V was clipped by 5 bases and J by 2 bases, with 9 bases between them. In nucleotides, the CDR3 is TGTGCCAGCAGCGCCGAACTACAAGAGACCCAGTACTTC. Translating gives CASSAELQETQYF.

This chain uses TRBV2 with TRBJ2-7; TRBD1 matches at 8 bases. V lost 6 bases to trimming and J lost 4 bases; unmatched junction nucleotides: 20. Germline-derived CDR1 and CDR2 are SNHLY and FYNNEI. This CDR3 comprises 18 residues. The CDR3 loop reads CASRGQAASESRLYEQYF. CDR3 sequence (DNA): TGTGCCAGCAGGGGACAGGCCGCCTCCGAATCTAGACTTTACGAGCAGTACTTC.